The 11 T cell receptor beta chains below come from one sample, sequenced in a study of shared clonotypes between healthy human individuals. Using immunoSEQ multiplex PCR, the repertoire was profiled, and TCRdb retains in-frame clones only, with some absent. The data hold some 2,000,000 clones, with 90% to 95% observed a single time. The sequenced sample consisted of naive CD4+ T cells sorted from blood. The subset: CD45RA+ positively selected. These receptors were obtained from a man between 18 and 35 years old in good health.

J is TRBJ2-7 and V is TRBV19, with D perhaps TRBD2 (6 bases). This CDR3 is 15 amino acids long. The germline gives CDR1 LNHDA, CDR2 SQIVND (reference sequence). Trimming shortened V by 3 bases and J by 6 bases, and 18 bases separated the two germline ends. Here the CDR3 reads CASSIVWGLLAEQYF. CDR3 in DNA: TGTGCCAGTAGTATTGTATGGGGACTTCTCGCCGAGCAGTACTTC.

The CDR3 is CASSRGQYDGYTF. The CDR3 region has the DNA TGTGCCAGCAGTCGAGGACAGTATGATGGCTACACCTTC. The chain joins TRBV28 to TRBJ1-2, with D possibly TRBD1 on 6 matching bases. The CDR3 runs to 13 residues. Germline V gives CDR1 MDHEN, CDR2 SYDVKM. Trimming left V 5 bases short and J 6 bases short, with 13 bases between.

The chain couples TRBV5-4 to TRBJ2-3; tentative D call: TRBD2 (7 bases). The CDR3 is 15 residues long. Trimming took 6 bases from V and 0 from J, leaving 14 bases between them. Germline V gene sequence: CDR1 SGHNT, CDR2 YYREEE (reference sequence). The CDR3 region has the DNA TGTGCCAGCACGTTCGGGGGGCAAAGCACAGATACGCAGTATTTT. Its translation is CASTFGGQSTDTQYF.

CDR3 nucleotides: TGTGCCAGCAGTGGGGGACAGCACACTGAAGCTTTCTTT. Translation: CASSGGQHTEAFF. The V and J genes are TRBV25-1 and TRBJ1-1, with 7 bases lining up with TRBD1. V dropped 4 bases and J dropped 3; count of bases not matched to a gene: 2. Germline CDR1 reads MGHDK; CDR2 reads SYGVNS. The length of the CDR3 is 13 residues.

The V and J genes are TRBV20-1 and TRBJ2-3; D remains ambiguous. From germline, CDR1 is DFQATT and CDR2 SNEGSKA (reference sequence). V was shortened by 3 bases and J by 6 bases, with 7 bases between the two germline ends. The CDR3 is 11 residues long. The CDR3 DNA reads as TGCAGTGCTAGCGCATTCGATACGCAGTATTTT. This encodes CSASAFDTQYF.

This chain links TRBV2 with TRBJ1-1; 7 bases map to TRBD1. From germline, CDR1 is SNHLY and CDR2 FYNNEI. Trimming took 5 bases from V and 4 from J; bases not matched to a gene: 7. The CDR3 is 14 amino acids. CDR3 protein: CASSLPDRVTEAFF. The CDR3 DNA follows: TGTGCCAGCAGTCTACCCGACAGGGTCACTGAAGCTTTCTTT.

The chain recombines TRBV4-2 with TRBJ2-7, with a possible D match to TRBD2 (7 bases). V lost 0 bases to trimming and J lost 5 bases, with 14 bases between them. Germline CDR1 is LGHNA and CDR2 is YNFKEQ. CDR3 length: 15 amino acids. CDR3 loop: CASSQDWRGPNEQYF. The CDR3 DNA reads as TGTGCCAGCAGCCAAGATTGGCGGGGGCCGAACGAGCAGTACTTC.

The J gene is TRBJ1-5, the V gene TRBV30, with no clear D. Germline loops: CDR1 GTSNPN, CDR2 SVGIG (reference sequence). This CDR3 spans 12 amino acids. Trimming took off 3 bases at V and 5 bases at J, with 8 bases between the two ends. The CDR3 bases are TGTGCCTGGAGGGGGAATGATCAGCCCCAGCATTTT. Residues: CAWRGNDQPQHF. The complete variable domain, with remaining parts taken from reference TRBV30 and TRBJ1-5, reads SQTIHQWPATLVQPVGSPLSLECTVEGTSNPNLYWYRQAAGRGLQLLFYSVGIGQISSEVPQNLSASRPQDRQFILSSKKLLLSDSGFYLCAWRGNDQPQHFGDGTRLSIL.

The rearrangement uses TRBV7-9 and TRBJ2-7, with 7 bases identical to TRBD2. Trimming at V came to 7 bases and at J to 3 bases, leaving 6 bases not matched to a gene. Germline loops: CDR1 SEHNR, CDR2 FQNEAQ (reference sequence). This CDR3 has 13 amino acids. In DNA form, the CDR3 reads TGTGCCAGCAACCGCGGGGGTAGCTACGAGCAGTACTTC. Its translation is CASNRGGSYEQYF. The full variable domain, in which reference TRBV7-9 and TRBJ2-7 provide the parts outside the CDR3, is DTGVSQNPRHKITKRGQNVTFRCDPISEHNRLYWYRQTLGQGPEFLTYFQNEAQLEKSRLLSDRFSAERPKGSFSTLEIQRTEQGDSAMYLCASNRGGSYEQYFGPGTRLTVT.

This chain links TRBV5-6 with TRBJ1-2, with 9 bases aligning to TRBD1. This CDR3 contains 13 residues. J was trimmed by 8 bases and V by 3 bases; bases with no gene match: 5. The germline V gene has CDR1 SGHDT and CDR2 YYEEEE. CDR3 protein: CASSSGQGAGYTF. The CDR3 region has the DNA TGTGCCAGCAGCTCGGGACAGGGAGCGGGCTACACCTTC. Using reference TRBV5-6 and TRBJ1-2 for the parts outside the CDR3, the full variable domain is DAGVTQSPTHLIKTRGQQVTLRCSPKSGHDTVSWYQQALGQGPQFIFQYYEEEERQRGNFPDRFSGHQFPNYSSELNVNALLLGDSALYLCASSSGQGAGYTFGSGTRLTVV.

The chain is built from TRBV6-6 and TRBJ1-3, with TRBD1 matching over 7 bases. With V trimmed by 5 bases and J by 8 bases, 3 bases remained unmatched. Germline CDR1 reads MNHNY; CDR2 reads SVGAGI (reference sequence). The CDR3 is 12 amino acids. The CDR3 is CASSRQGDTIYF. In DNA form, the CDR3 reads TGTGCCAGCAGTAGACAGGGTGACACCATATATTTT.